The present TCR beta chain was sequenced within a study of blood T cell repertoires in COVID-19. As for the study in general: Specimens from acute and convalescent COVID-19 originated in the United States, Italy and Spain.

Ages ranged from about 18 to 89 years, with residence in about 24 US areas. Original data processing: Estimation of nucleated cell counts relied on the amplification of reference gene primers. Measured with immunoSEQ multiplex PCR; TCRdb has only the in-frame clones, and not every one. Clonal size and the V and J genes are those of that table, whereas D and trimming came from the DNA. Seen here are around 290,000 clones, around 89% observed once, and the top ten hold 2% to 2.5%. The CDR3 loop spans 13 amino acids. V was clipped by 3 bases and J by 5 bases, with 10 bases between them. Germline CDR1 and CDR2: SGHTA and FQGTGA.

The source material was PBMCs or T cells enriched from blood (not recorded which). The chain combines TRBV7-3 with TRBJ2-5; no clear D. The clonotype originates from an older woman in a cohort exposed to, infected with or recovered from COVID-19 (not recorded which). CDR3 region: CASSLVGTETQYF. Written as DNA, the CDR3 is TGTGCCAGCAGCTTGGTGGGCACGGAGACCCAGTACTTC.